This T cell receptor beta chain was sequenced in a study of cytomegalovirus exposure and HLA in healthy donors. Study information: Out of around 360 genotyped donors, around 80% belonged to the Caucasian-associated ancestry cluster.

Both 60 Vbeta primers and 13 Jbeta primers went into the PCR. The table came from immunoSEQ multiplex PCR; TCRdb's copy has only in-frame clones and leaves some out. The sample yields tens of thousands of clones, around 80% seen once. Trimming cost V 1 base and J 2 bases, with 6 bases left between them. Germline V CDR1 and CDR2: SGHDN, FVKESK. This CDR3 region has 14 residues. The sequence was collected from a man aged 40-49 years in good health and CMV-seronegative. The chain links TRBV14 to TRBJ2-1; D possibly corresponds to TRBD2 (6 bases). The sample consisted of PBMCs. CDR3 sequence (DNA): TGTGCCAGCAGCCAAGCGGGAGCCTACAATGAGCAGTTCTTC. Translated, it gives CASSQAGAYNEQFF.